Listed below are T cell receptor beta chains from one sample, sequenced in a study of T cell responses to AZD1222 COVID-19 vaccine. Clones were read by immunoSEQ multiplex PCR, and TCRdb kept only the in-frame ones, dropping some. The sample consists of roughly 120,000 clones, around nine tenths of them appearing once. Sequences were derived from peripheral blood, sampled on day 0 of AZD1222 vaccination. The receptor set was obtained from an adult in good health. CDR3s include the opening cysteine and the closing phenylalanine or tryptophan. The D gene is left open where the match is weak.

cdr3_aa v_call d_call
CASRLQGTLETQYF TRBV28 NA
CASSSLESPLRYEQYF TRBV5-6 NA
CATSREGQGQLRTGELFF TRBV15 TRBD1
CASTQGSHMNTEAFF TRBV28 NA
CASSLGTKGDTQYF TRBV18 NA
CASSQGAHKNTIYF TRBV3-1/TRBV3-2 NA
CATSSRRGGETQYF TRBV15 NA
CATSDSSGQGYTEAFF TRBV24-1 TRBD1
CASTIGPYQPQHF TRBV19 NA
CASSIDRTPQETQYF TRBV19 NA
CASSLYGGVYEQYF TRBV5-4 NA
CASSPLNGGIQETQYF TRBV4-2 NA
CASSPNRGLEKLFF TRBV3-1/TRBV3-2 TRBD1
CASSSQGLAQQFF TRBV5-1 TRBD2
CASSPGHLSKGYTF TRBV2 NA
CAISEGTVTDTQYF TRBV10-3 TRBD1
CASSLVDDRLYGYTF TRBV7-9 NA
CASSFQGNTEAFF TRBV12-3/TRBV12-4 NA
CASSLEVAANSSPLHF TRBV7-8 NA
CASSLPLKGTVHYGYTF TRBV28 TRBD1
CATSDQQGTTDTQYF TRBV24-1 NA
CASSVSSTGELFF TRBV27 NA
CASSWINTGELFF TRBV11-2 NA
CASSTWGAFNEKLFF TRBV27 NA
CASSSRNYEQYF TRBV6-5 NA
CASNRWGSGETQYF TRBV7-9 NA
CASYEERKLFF TRBV19 NA
CASSEAQGWANNQPQHF TRBV6-1 TRBD1
CATSDYWAGGNTGELFF TRBV24-1 TRBD1
CASSLDRIGYQETQYF TRBV5-1 NA
CASSSGLGSYNEQFF TRBV28 NA
CASSPTDRATEAFF TRBV18 TRBD1
CASSAASYEQYF TRBV5-6 NA
CASSQAGTSGSNEQFF TRBV4-2 TRBD2
CASSEDPTNSPLHF TRBV2 NA
CSAGQLQTEAFF TRBV29-1 TRBD1
CASSRLGDSQPYEQYF TRBV4-1 TRBD1
CAAQATYNSPLHF TRBV3-1/TRBV3-2 NA
CASSLGVATSGLTDTQYF TRBV7-9 TRBD2
CASSQAPAYEQYF TRBV14 NA
CASSLGWGLFNEKLFF TRBV5-1 NA
CASSFLLAGVLYEQFF TRBV7-2 TRBD2